Following are 16 T cell receptor beta chains from one sample sequenced in a study of OX40 agonist ivuxolimab in advanced cancers. TCRdb's copy holds only in-frame clones and misses some; the assay was immunoSEQ multiplex PCR. The table has approximately 82,000 clones, 88% seen once. Sequenced here: CD4+ or CD8+ T cells sorted from blood, sampled in a trial of the OX40 agonist ivuxolimab. Source of these receptors: an adult with an advanced solid tumor such as melanoma, head and neck, liver or kidney cancer.

The chain's CDR3 is CASSFRAGSNYGYTF. The CDR3 region has the DNA TGTGCCAGCAGCTTCCGGGCAGGGTCTAACTATGGCTACACCTTC. This chain connects TRBV11-3 to TRBJ1-2; D might be TRBD1 (5 bases). Germline CDR1 reads SGHNT; CDR2 reads YENEEA. This CDR3 has 15 amino acids. The V and J ends lost 3 bases and 0 bases respectively, with 11 bases between them.

This clone showed up just once. This rearrangement joins TRBV27 to TRBJ2-1, with 9 bases aligning to TRBD2. The CDR3 is made up of 15 amino acids. Trimming cost V 3 bases and J 1 base; bases outside gene matches: 1. The germline CDR1 and CDR2 sequences are MNHEY and SMNVEV (reference sequence). DNA for the CDR3: TGTGCCAGCAGTTTTACTAGCGGGTCCTACAATGAGCAGTTCTTC. Amino acid sequence: CASSFTSGSYNEQFF.

The chain couples TRBV6-1 to TRBJ1-2; a weak D match, TRBD1 (5 bases). Germline V gene sequence: CDR1 MNHNS, CDR2 SASEGT. CDR3 length: 15 residues. V was trimmed by 6 bases and J by 0 bases, leaving 14 bases between them. CDR3 nucleotides: TGTGCCAGCAGCCCCCGGGGGGTAGCTAACTATGGCTACACCTTC. Protein product: CASSPRGVANYGYTF.

The rearrangement uses TRBV10-3 and TRBJ2-3; D perhaps matches TRBD1 (5 bases). CDR1 is ENHRY and CDR2 is SYGVKD in the germline V gene. Trimming took off 6 bases at V and 1 base at J, with 14 bases between the two ends. The CDR3 covers 15 residues. The CDR3 spells CAIRKQVSGTDTQYF. CDR3 sequence (DNA): TGTGCCATCAGGAAACAGGTTTCTGGCACAGATACGCAGTATTTT.

This clone was seen a few times. V is TRBV7-8 and J is TRBJ2-7; the D call may be TRBD1 or TRBD2 (5 bases each). V was shortened by 1 base and J by 6 bases, with 10 bases between the two germline ends. Germline CDR1 SGHVS, CDR2 FQNEAQ. This CDR3 contains 13 residues. The CDR3 region has the DNA TGTGCCAGCAGCTTAGTTCGGGGCGGCGAGCAGTACTTC. Its translation is CASSLVRGGEQYF.

The chain combines TRBV29-1 with TRBJ2-5, with 10 positions matching TRBD1. Germline-derived CDR1 and CDR2 are SQVTM and ANQGSEA. This CDR3 is built from 14 residues. J lost 5 bases, V lost 6 bases, and 9 bases had no gene match. CDR3 loop: CSVLGQGILETQYF. In DNA, the CDR3 is TGCAGCGTACTGGGACAGGGGATTCTTGAGACCCAGTACTTC.

This clone was detected once. The rearrangement uses TRBV5-4 and TRBJ2-7, with no clear D. Germline CDR1 is SGHNT and CDR2 is YYREEE (reference sequence). With 0 bases removed from V and 1 base from J, the gap between germline ends came to 14 bases. This CDR3 is 16 amino acids long. The CDR3 reads CASSLGGRRISYEQYF. CDR3 bases: TGTGCCAGCAGCTTGGGTGGCAGGCGGATTTCCTACGAGCAGTACTTC. Full variable domain (missing parts from reference TRBV5-4 and TRBJ2-7): ETGVTQSPTHLIKTRGQQVTLRCSSQSGHNTVSWYQQALGQGPQFIFQYYREEENGRGNFPPRFSGLQFPNYSSELNVNALELDDSALYLCASSLGGRRISYEQYFGPGTRLTVT.

CDR3 nucleotides: TGTGCCAGCAGGCGACAGGGCACAGCCTACGAGCAGTACTTC. Translation: CASRRQGTAYEQYF. The rearrangement links TRBV2 to TRBJ2-7; TRBD1 aligns across 7 bases. This CDR3 contains 14 residues. The germline CDR1 and CDR2 sequences are SNHLY and FYNNEI. The trim removed 6 bases at V and 2 bases at J, leaving 7 bases unmatched.

CDR3 in DNA: TGTGCCAGCAGAAAAAACGCGATGAGCACAGATACGCAGTATTTT. Encoded protein: CASRKNAMSTDTQYF. The chain is built from TRBV27 and TRBJ2-3, with D unresolved. This CDR3 region has 15 residues. CDR1 and CDR2 from the germline V gene are MNHEY and SMNVEV (reference sequence). V lost 6 bases, J lost 0 bases, and 13 bases lay in between.

The CDR3 DNA reads as TGTGCCAGCAGCTTGACAGGGGGAATCAATCAGCCCCAGCATTTT. Residues: CASSLTGGINQPQHF. V usage is TRBV7-3 and J usage is TRBJ1-5, with 9 nucleotides matching TRBD1. The CDR3 spans 15 residues. Trimming took 3 bases from V and 3 from J; bases not matched to a gene: 3. Per the germline V gene, CDR1 is SGHTA and CDR2 is FQGTGA.

V and J are TRBV5-1 and TRBJ2-2; 7 nucleotides agree with TRBD2. This CDR3 has 16 amino acids. Germline V gene data show CDR1 as SGHRS and CDR2 as YFSETQ. With V trimmed by 1 base and J by 3 bases, 6 bases remained unmatched. The chain's CDR3 is CASSLSGMVDTGELFF. In nucleotides, the CDR3 is TGCGCCAGCAGCTTGAGCGGGATGGTTGACACCGGGGAGCTGTTTTTT.

The rearrangement joins TRBV27 to TRBJ2-4; D gene unclear. The CDR3 totals 13 residues. The V gene's germline CDR1 is MNHEY and CDR2 SMNVEV (reference sequence). V was shortened by 5 bases and J by 7 bases, with 12 bases between the two germline ends. CDR3 coding DNA: TGTGCCAGCAGTACAATCGGTGGGAACATTCAGTACTTC. Protein product: CASSTIGGNIQYF.

The gene calls are TRBV2 and TRBJ1-3; 9 bases are shared with TRBD1. J gave up 3 bases and V 3 bases, and 12 bases lay outside the gene matches. Looked up from germline, CDR1 is SNHLY and CDR2 is FYNNEI. CDR3 length: 18 residues. The CDR3 DNA sequence: TGTGCCAGCAGTGATATGCCCGGACAGGGGAAAAATGGAAACACCATATATTTT. Residues: CASSDMPGQGKNGNTIYF.

The chain recombines TRBV28 with TRBJ2-1; D is perhaps TRBD2 (6 bases). The CDR3 contains 16 residues. Trimming cost V 5 bases and J 7 bases, with 21 bases left between them. Germline V CDR1 and CDR2: MDHEN, SYDVKM. CDR3 amino acids: CASSTLGGSLRNEQFF. CDR3 DNA sequence: TGTGCCAGCAGTACCCTGGGGGGTTCTCTCCGAAATGAGCAGTTCTTC.

The chain employs TRBV9 and TRBJ2-1, with 9 bases identical to TRBD2. The CDR3 runs to 17 residues. Per germline, CDR1 SGDLS and CDR2 YYNGEE. V gave up 0 bases and J gave up 5 bases; unmatched junction bases: 9. The CDR3, as DNA: TGTGCCAGCAGCGTAGCTGGATGGGCTAGCGGGGACAATGAGCAGTTCTTC. This encodes CASSVAGWASGDNEQFF.

V usage is TRBV11-2 and J usage is TRBJ1-1, with TRBD1 identical over 7 bases. CDR1 and CDR2 (germline): SGHAT, FQNNGV. The CDR3 runs 11 residues. V shed 5 bases and J 7 bases; nucleotides not matched to a gene: 1. CDR3: CASSGQVEAFF. In DNA, the CDR3 is TGTGCCAGCAGCGGACAGGTTGAAGCTTTCTTT.